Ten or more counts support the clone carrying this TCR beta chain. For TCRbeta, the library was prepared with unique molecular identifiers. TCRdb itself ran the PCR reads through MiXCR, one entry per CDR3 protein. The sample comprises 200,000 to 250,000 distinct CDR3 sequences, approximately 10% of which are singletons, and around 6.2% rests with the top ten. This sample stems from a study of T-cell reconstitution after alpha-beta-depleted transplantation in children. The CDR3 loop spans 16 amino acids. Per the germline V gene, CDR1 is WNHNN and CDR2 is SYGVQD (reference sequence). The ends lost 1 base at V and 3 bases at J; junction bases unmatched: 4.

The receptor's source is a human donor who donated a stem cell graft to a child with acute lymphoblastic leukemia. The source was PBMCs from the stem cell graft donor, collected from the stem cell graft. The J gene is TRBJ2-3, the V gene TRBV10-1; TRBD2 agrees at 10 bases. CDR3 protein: CASSEWASGGTDTQYF. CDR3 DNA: TGCGCCAGCAGTGAGTGGGCTAGCGGGGGAACAGATACGCAGTATTTT.